Shown below are 3 T cell receptor beta chains from a single sample sequenced in a study of shared clonotypes between healthy human individuals. TCRdb's table, derived via immunoSEQ multiplex PCR, lists solely in-frame clones and lacks some. The table lists about 2 million clones, 90% to 95% of them singletons. The sequenced material came from naive CD4+ T cells sorted from blood. The subset here: CD45RA+ positively selected. These receptors all stem from a man between 18 and 29 years old in good health.

The chain carries TRBV7-9 and TRBJ2-5, with 10 nucleotides matching TRBD2. Trimming at V came to 4 bases and at J to 1 base, leaving 6 bases not matched to a gene. The V gene's germline CDR1 is SEHNR and CDR2 FQNEAQ (reference sequence). This CDR3 has 16 amino acids. CDR3 region: CASSYGLAVFQETQYF. The CDR3, as DNA: TGTGCCAGCAGCTACGGACTAGCGGTCTTCCAAGAGACCCAGTACTTC.

Concerning this clone itself: It may be a read error: a sequence one base away is much more abundant. This chain links TRBV5-6 with TRBJ2-2, with D hard to call. CDR3 length equals 12 residues. V lost 3 bases and J lost 2, with 2 bases in between. Germline V CDR1 and CDR2: SGHDT, YYEEEE. The CDR3: CASSSNTGELFF. The CDR3 DNA sequence: TGTGCCAGCAGCTCCAACACCGGGGAGCTGTTTTTT.

The chain has TRBV18 and TRBJ2-5; D possibly corresponds to TRBD1 (6 bases). The V gene's germline CDR1 is KGHSH and CDR2 LQKENI. Trimming shortened V by 2 bases and J by 1 base, and 14 bases separated the two germline ends. This CDR3 has 16 residues. This CDR3 reads CASSPSGGTSQETQYF. The CDR3 bases are TGTGCCAGCTCACCATCGGGTGGGACATCCCAAGAGACCCAGTACTTC.